A selection of T cell receptor beta chains follows, all from one sample in a study of read filtering for tumor transcriptome and immune sequencing. A single record per CDR3 protein comes from TCRdb applying MiXCR to the reads. Seen here are approximately 90,000 distinct CDR3 sequences, about 22% observed once, and the top ten hold about an eighth. The sequenced sample was a population of CD138-negative cells sorted from bone marrow. The origin of the receptors is a donor aged 40 or over with multiple myeloma. CDR3s include the opening cysteine and the closing phenylalanine or tryptophan. The order of the fields is J gene, clone size, D gene, V gene, CDR3 protein, CDR3 DNA. The D gene is left open where the match is weak. Rows give clone size only sometimes, using once, few, many, or a class for an expanded clone.

J: TRBJ2-1; size: once; D: .; V: TRBV7-8; CDR3: CVSSPTSCSHSYNEQFF; DNA: TGTGTCAGCAGCCCAACTAGTTGCTCGCACTCCTACAATGAGCAGTTCTTC
J: TRBJ2-7; size: .; D: .; V: TRBV18; CDR3: CASSSGVEQYF; DNA: TGTGCCAGCTCGTCAGGGGTCGAGCAGTACTTC
J: TRBJ2-3; size: many; D: .; V: TRBV27; CDR3: CASRARDTQYF; DNA: TGTGCCAGTCGGGCTCGAGATACGCAGTATTTT
J: TRBJ2-2; size: many; D: TRBD1; V: TRBV5-1; CDR3: CASSLTDRGGTGELFF; DNA: TGCGCCAGCAGCCTGACGGACAGGGGCGGGACCGGGGAGCTGTTTTTT
J: TRBJ1-5; size: few; D: .; V: TRBV12-3/TRBV12-4; CDR3: CASSPARGGNQPQHF; DNA: TGTGCCAGCAGCCCCGCTAGGGGAGGGAATCAGCCCCAGCATTTT
J: TRBJ1-5; size: many; D: .; V: TRBV7-9; CDR3: CASSLDRNQPQHF; DNA: TGTGCCAGCAGCTTAGACCGCAATCAGCCCCAGCATTTT
J: TRBJ1-5; size: many; D: TRBD1; V: TRBV2; CDR3: CASRDPGQGFNQPQHF; DNA: TGTGCCAGCAGGGACCCGGGACAGGGCTTCAATCAGCCCCAGCATTTT
J: TRBJ2-3; size: many; D: TRBD2; V: TRBV3-1; CDR3: CASSQGDYPGNTQYF; DNA: TGTGCCAGCAGCCAAGGGGACTACCCCGGGAATACGCAGTATTTT
J: TRBJ2-1; size: many; D: TRBD2; V: TRBV2; CDR3: CASSGTSGGNEQFF; DNA: TGTGCCAGCAGTGGTACTAGCGGGGGAAATGAGCAGTTCTTC
J: TRBJ1-1; size: once; D: .; V: TRBV29-1; CDR3: CGAEGASYSTEAFF; DNA: TGCGGCGCTGAAGGCGCCTCCTATAGCACTGAAGCTTTCTTT
J: TRBJ1-5; size: few; D: .; V: TRBV15; CDR3: CATSRDGSGLLSNQPQHF; DNA: TGTGCCACCAGCAGAGATGGGTCAGGTCTTCTTAGCAATCAGCCCCAGCATTTT
J: TRBJ1-2; size: many; D: .; V: TRBV4-1; CDR3: CASSLHGYNYGYTF; DNA: TGCGCCAGCAGCCTCCATGGATATAACTATGGCTACACCTTC
J: TRBJ2-2; size: many; D: .; V: TRBV28; CDR3: CASSFPGIPFTGELFF; DNA: TGTGCCAGCAGTTTCCCAGGCATCCCCTTCACCGGGGAGCTGTTTTTT
J: TRBJ2-3; size: .; D: .; V: TRBV7-3; CDR3: CASSPGGAVPTDTQYF; DNA: TGTGCCAGCAGCCCTGGAGGAGCGGTACCAACAGATACGCAGTATTTT
J: TRBJ1-1; size: many; D: .; V: TRBV28; CDR3: CASSPYGVRTLRGTEAFF; DNA: TGTGCCAGCAGTCCGTATGGAGTCAGAACCCTCCGTGGCACTGAAGCTTTCTTT
J: TRBJ2-5; size: many; D: TRBD1; V: TRBV2; CDR3: CASSKDREYQETQYF; DNA: TGTGCCAGCAGTAAGGACAGGGAGTACCAAGAGACCCAGTACTTC
J: TRBJ1-1; size: many; D: .; V: TRBV7-2; CDR3: CASSLVGVGMPKSTEAFF; DNA: TGTGCCAGCAGCTTAGTGGGCGTGGGAATGCCCAAGTCCACTGAAGCTTTCTTT
J: TRBJ1-1; size: many; D: .; V: TRBV6-2/TRBV6-3; CDR3: CASRLLMGQAFF; DNA: TGTGCCAGCAGACTACTGATGGGGCAAGCTTTCTTT
J: TRBJ2-3; size: .; D: TRBD2; V: TRBV10-3; CDR3: CAISESSGGTDTQYF; DNA: TGTGCCATCAGTGAGTCTAGCGGGGGCACAGATACGCAGTATTTT
J: TRBJ2-7; size: .; D: .; V: TRBV20-1; CDR3: CSASGQGRYEQYF; DNA: TGCAGTGCTAGCGGGCAGGGTCGCTACGAGCAGTACTTC
J: TRBJ1-3; size: many; D: .; V: TRBV4-1; CDR3: CASSQVSGNTIYF; DNA: TGCGCCAGCAGCCAAGTTTCTGGAAACACCATATATTTT
J: TRBJ2-2; size: few; D: TRBD2; V: TRBV5-4; CDR3: CASSHRLAGPFLNTGELFF; DNA: TGTGCCAGCAGCCACCGACTAGCGGGGCCGTTTTTGAACACCGGGGAGCTGTTTTTT
J: TRBJ2-3; size: many; D: .; V: TRBV13; CDR3: CASSPRTRADTQYF; DNA: TGTGCCAGCAGCCCGCGTACCAGGGCAGATACGCAGTATTTT
J: TRBJ2-7; size: .; D: .; V: TRBV19; CDR3: CASSPGHSYEQYF; DNA: TGTGCCAGTAGTCCGGGACATTCCTACGAGCAGTACTTC
J: TRBJ2-7; size: .; D: TRBD1; V: TRBV30; CDR3: CAWGTGSSYEQYF; DNA: TGTGCCTGGGGGACAGGTAGCTCCTACGAGCAGTACTTC
J: TRBJ2-7; size: many; D: .; V: TRBV6-6; CDR3: CASSRSGQAWGGEQYF; DNA: TGTGCCAGCAGTCGCTCGGGCCAGGCCTGGGGTGGCGAGCAGTACTTC
J: TRBJ1-1; size: many; D: .; V: TRBV5-1; CDR3: CASSRAPVGTEAFF; DNA: TGCGCCAGCAGCAGGGCCCCGGTGGGCACTGAAGCTTTCTTT
J: TRBJ2-1; size: many; D: .; V: TRBV12-3/TRBV12-4; CDR3: CAISHGSGLDNEQFF; DNA: TGTGCCATCAGCCACGGGTCGGGTTTAGACAATGAGCAGTTCTTC
J: TRBJ1-4; size: few; D: TRBD1; V: TRBV5-4; CDR3: CASSNRGNLGEKLFF; DNA: TGTGCCAGCAGCAACAGGGGAAACTTGGGAGAAAAACTGTTTTTT
J: TRBJ2-3; size: few; D: TRBD1; V: TRBV28; CDR3: CASWDRVSFTDTQYF; DNA: TGTGCCAGCTGGGACAGGGTATCATTCACAGATACGCAGTATTTT
J: TRBJ2-1; size: many; D: .; V: TRBV20-1; CDR3: CSASEGGEGNEQFF; DNA: TGCAGTGCTAGCGAGGGGGGCGAGGGGAATGAGCAGTTCTTC
J: TRBJ1-4; size: many; D: TRBD1; V: TRBV11-2; CDR3: CASSSHGDRNEKLFF; DNA: TGTGCCAGCAGCTCCCATGGGGACAGGAATGAAAAGCTGTTTTTT
J: TRBJ2-2; size: many; D: .; V: TRBV6-6; CDR3: CASGGGYTGELFF; DNA: TGTGCCAGCGGTGGGGGCTACACCGGGGAGCTGTTTTTT
J: TRBJ2-5; size: few; D: .; V: TRBV7-2; CDR3: CASIRDVYQETQYF; DNA: TGTGCCAGTATCCGGGACGTTTACCAAGAGACCCAGTACTTC
J: TRBJ1-5; size: many; D: .; V: TRBV5-6; CDR3: CASSSLYGNQPQHF; DNA: TGTGCCAGCAGCTCCCTATATGGCAATCAGCCCCAGCATTTT
J: TRBJ2-5; size: .; D: TRBD2; V: TRBV20-1; CDR3: CSARLAGGRETQYF; DNA: TGCAGTGCTAGACTAGCGGGGGGGCGAGAGACCCAGTACTTC
J: TRBJ2-4; size: few; D: .; V: TRBV4-1; CDR3: CASSHLKNIQYF; DNA: TGCGCCAGCAGCCACCTAAAAAACATTCAGTACTTC
J: TRBJ1-6; size: many; D: .; V: TRBV7-8; CDR3: CASTLQRGRESPLHF; DNA: TGTGCCAGCACCCTCCAGAGGGGTCGTGAATCACCCCTCCACTTT
J: TRBJ2-1; size: .; D: .; V: TRBV5-1; CDR3: CASSSNPGGQGSNEQFF; DNA: TGCGCCAGCAGCTCGAACCCTGGGGGTCAGGGGAGTAATGAGCAGTTCTTC
J: TRBJ2-7; size: many; D: .; V: TRBV3-1; CDR3: CASSWGGGYEQYF; DNA: TGTGCCAGCAGCTGGGGGGGCGGCTACGAGCAGTACTTC
J: TRBJ2-1; size: many; D: .; V: TRBV28; CDR3: CASSLPPINEQFF; DNA: TGTGCCAGCAGTTTGCCCCCTATCAATGAGCAGTTCTTC
J: TRBJ2-7; size: many; D: .; V: TRBV28; CDR3: CASSLEATYEQYF; DNA: TGTGCCAGCAGTTTGGAAGCCACCTACGAGCAGTACTTC
J: TRBJ2-7; size: many; D: .; V: TRBV20-1; CDR3: CSANRDPYEQYF; DNA: TGCAGTGCTAATAGGGACCCCTACGAGCAGTACTTC
J: TRBJ1-1; size: many; D: .; V: TRBV20-1; CDR3: CSAPGPRIRNTEAFF; DNA: TGCAGTGCTCCCGGGCCTCGCATCCGGAACACTGAAGCTTTCTTT
J: TRBJ1-5; size: many; D: .; V: TRBV21-1; CDR3: CASSTTWDQPQHF; DNA: TGTGCCAGCAGCACCACTTGGGATCAGCCCCAGCATTTT
J: TRBJ2-3; size: many; D: .; V: TRBV20-1; CDR3: CSARDQGGVRTDTQYF; DNA: TGCAGTGCTAGAGATCAGGGCGGGGTTCGCACAGATACGCAGTATTTT
J: TRBJ2-1; size: many; D: .; V: TRBV6-6; CDR3: CASSYGESYNEQFF; DNA: TGTGCCAGCAGTTACGGGGAGTCCTACAATGAGCAGTTCTTC
J: TRBJ2-7; size: many; D: .; V: TRBV11-2; CDR3: CASSLGRNYEQYF; DNA: TGTGCCAGCAGCCTGGGACGGAACTACGAGCAGTACTTC
J: TRBJ2-1; size: many; D: TRBD1; V: TRBV24-1; CDR3: CATSAPTGVSSFNEQFF; DNA: TGTGCCACCAGTGCTCCGACAGGGGTTTCCTCCTTCAATGAGCAGTTCTTC
J: TRBJ2-6; size: many; D: .; V: TRBV2; CDR3: CASCRQRSSGANVLTF; DNA: TGTGCCAGCTGTAGACAGCGAAGCTCTGGGGCCAACGTCCTGACTTTC
J: TRBJ2-7; size: many; D: .; V: TRBV18; CDR3: CASSKTGAIYEQYF; DNA: TGTGCCAGCTCAAAAACCGGGGCAATCTACGAGCAGTACTTC
J: TRBJ2-1; size: many; D: TRBD1; V: TRBV5-1; CDR3: CASSFQGETYNEQFF; DNA: TGCGCCAGCAGCTTTCAGGGGGAAACCTACAATGAGCAGTTCTTC